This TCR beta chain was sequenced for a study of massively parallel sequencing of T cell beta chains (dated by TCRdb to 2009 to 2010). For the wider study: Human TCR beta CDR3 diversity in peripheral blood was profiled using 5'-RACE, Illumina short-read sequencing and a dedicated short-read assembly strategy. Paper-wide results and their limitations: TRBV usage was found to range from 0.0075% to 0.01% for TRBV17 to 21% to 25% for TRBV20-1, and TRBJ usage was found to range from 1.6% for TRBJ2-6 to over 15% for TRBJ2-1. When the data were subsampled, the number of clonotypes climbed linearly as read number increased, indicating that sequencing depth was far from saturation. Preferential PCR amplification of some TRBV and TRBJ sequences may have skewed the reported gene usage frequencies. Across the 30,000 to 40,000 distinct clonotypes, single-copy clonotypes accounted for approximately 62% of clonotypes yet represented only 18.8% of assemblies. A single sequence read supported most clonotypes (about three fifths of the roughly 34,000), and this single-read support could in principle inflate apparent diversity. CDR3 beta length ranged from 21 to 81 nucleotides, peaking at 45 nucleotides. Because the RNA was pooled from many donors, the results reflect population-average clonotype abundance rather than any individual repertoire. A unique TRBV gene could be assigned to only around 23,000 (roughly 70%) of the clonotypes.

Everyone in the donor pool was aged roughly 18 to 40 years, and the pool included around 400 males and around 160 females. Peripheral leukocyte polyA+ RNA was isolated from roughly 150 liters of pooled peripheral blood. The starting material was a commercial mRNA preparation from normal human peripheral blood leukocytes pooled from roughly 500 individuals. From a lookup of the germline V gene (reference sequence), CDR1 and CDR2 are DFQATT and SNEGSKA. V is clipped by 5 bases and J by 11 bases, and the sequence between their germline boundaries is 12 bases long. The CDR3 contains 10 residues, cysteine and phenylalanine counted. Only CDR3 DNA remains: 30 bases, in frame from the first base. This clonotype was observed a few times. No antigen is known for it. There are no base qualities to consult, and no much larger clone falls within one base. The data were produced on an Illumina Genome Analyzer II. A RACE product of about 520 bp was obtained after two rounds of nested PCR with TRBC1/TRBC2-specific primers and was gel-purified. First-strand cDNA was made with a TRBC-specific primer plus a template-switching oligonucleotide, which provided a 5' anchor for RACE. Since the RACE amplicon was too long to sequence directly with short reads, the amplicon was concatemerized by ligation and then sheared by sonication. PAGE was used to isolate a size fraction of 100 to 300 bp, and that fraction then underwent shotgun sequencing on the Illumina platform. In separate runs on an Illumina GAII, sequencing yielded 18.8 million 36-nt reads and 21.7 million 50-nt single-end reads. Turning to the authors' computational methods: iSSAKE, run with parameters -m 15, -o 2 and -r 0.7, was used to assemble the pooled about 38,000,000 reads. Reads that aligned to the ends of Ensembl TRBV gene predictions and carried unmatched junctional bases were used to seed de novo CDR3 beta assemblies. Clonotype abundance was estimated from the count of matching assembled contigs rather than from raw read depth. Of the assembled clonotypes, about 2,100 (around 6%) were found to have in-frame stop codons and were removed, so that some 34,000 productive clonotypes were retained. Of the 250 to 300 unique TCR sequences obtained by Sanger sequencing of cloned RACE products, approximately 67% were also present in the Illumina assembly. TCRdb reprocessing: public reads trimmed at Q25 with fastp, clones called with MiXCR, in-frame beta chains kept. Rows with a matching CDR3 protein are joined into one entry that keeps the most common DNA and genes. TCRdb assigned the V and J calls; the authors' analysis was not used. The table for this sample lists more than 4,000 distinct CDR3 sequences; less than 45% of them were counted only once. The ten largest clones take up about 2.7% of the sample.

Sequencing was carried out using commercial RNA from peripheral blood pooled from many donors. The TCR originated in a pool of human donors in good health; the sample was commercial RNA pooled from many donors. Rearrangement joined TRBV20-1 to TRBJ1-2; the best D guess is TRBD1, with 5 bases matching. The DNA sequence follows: TGCAGTGCTGCCCGGGACGGGTACACCTTC. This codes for CSAARDGYTF.